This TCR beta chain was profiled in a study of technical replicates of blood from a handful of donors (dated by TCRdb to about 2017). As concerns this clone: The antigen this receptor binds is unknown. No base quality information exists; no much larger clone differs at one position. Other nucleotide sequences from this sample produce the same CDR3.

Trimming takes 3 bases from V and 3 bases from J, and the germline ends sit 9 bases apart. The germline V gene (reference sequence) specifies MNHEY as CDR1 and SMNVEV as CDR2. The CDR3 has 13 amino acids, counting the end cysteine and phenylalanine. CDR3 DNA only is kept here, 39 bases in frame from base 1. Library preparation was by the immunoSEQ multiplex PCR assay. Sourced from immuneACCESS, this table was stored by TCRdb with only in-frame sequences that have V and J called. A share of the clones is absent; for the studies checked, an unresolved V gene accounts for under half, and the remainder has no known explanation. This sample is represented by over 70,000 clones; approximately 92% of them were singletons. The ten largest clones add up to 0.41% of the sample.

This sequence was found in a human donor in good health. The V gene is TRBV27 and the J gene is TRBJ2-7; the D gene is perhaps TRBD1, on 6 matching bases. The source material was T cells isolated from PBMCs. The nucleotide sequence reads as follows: TGTGCCAGCAGTTTGGGCAGGGGCTACGAGCAGTACTTC. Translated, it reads CASSLGRGYEQYF.